A single sample is the source of the 28 T cell receptor beta chains below, sequenced in a study of blood T cell repertoires in COVID-19. Profiled with immunoSEQ multiplex PCR; TCRdb holds only in-frame clones, not every one. Of 130,000 to 150,000 clones in the sample, more than 75% are singletons; the top ten hold about an eighth. The sample was peripheral blood. The receptors originated from a man between 60 and 75 years old with active or convalescent COVID-19.

This clone was seen only once. The chain links TRBV4-2 to TRBJ2-5, with TRBD1 as a possible D gene (5 bases). The J call may be faulty, since TRBJ2-7 better matches the DNA end. Germline V CDR1 and CDR2: LGHNA, YNFKEQ. The CDR3 length is 14 residues. DNA of the CDR3: TGTGCCAGCAGCCATAATGACAGACCCTACGAGCAGTACTTC. Translation gives CASSHNDRPYEQYF.

This chain links TRBV18 with TRBJ1-6, with a possible D match to TRBD1 (6 bases). Germline CDR1 reads KGHSH; CDR2 reads LQKENI. This CDR3 contains 14 residues. Trimming stripped 0 bases from V and 10 bases from J, with 10 bases between. CDR3 residues: CASSPPRGKSPLHF. The CDR3 nucleotides are TGTGCCAGCTCACCACCCAGGGGTAAATCACCCCTCCACTTT.

The chain recombines TRBV18 with TRBJ1-1; the D is unclear. Germline values: CDR1 KGHSH, CDR2 LQKENI. The ends were cut back, 2 bases at V and 1 base at J, with 11 bases in the middle. The CDR3 runs to 15 residues. In DNA form, the CDR3 reads TGTGCCAGCTCACCAGGGTCGGGTGGGAACACTGAAGCTTTCTTT. This translates into CASSPGSGGNTEAFF.

This clone occurred once. The chain links TRBV2 to TRBJ1-6, with no clear D. V lost 7 bases and J lost 7, with 17 bases in between. Germline V gives CDR1 SNHLY, CDR2 FYNNEI. The CDR3 covers 15 residues. The DNA of the CDR3 is TGTGCCAGCAACTTAGTAATGGAGGGAAATTCACCCCTCCACTTT. Its translation: CASNLVMEGNSPLHF.

The CDR3 DNA sequence: TGTGCCAGCAGTTTCGGGAGCCCCGGAGGCTACACCTTC. Its protein is CASSFGSPGGYTF. The chain couples TRBV12-3 or TRBV12-4 to TRBJ1-2; D unclear. CDR3 length equals 13 residues. V was clipped by 3 bases and J by 8 bases, with 13 bases between them.

This clone has a single count. V is TRBV6-2 or TRBV6-3 and J is TRBJ1-5; TRBD1 is a possible D gene (5 bases). Germline V gene sequence: CDR1 MNHEY, CDR2 SVGEGT. Trimming removed 6 bases from V and 7 bases from J, with 16 bases in between. The CDR3 contains 14 residues. CDR3 amino acids: CASSQVRVGQPQHF. The CDR3 bases are TGTGCCAGCAGCCAGGTCAGGGTTGGGCAGCCCCAGCATTTT.

V is TRBV24-1 and J is TRBJ2-3, with 9 bases identical to TRBD2. In germline, CDR1 is KGHDR, CDR2 SFDVKD. The CDR3 contains 18 residues. V shed 5 bases, J shed 3 bases, and the junction held 14 bases outside the gene matches. Here the CDR3 DNA reads TGTGCCACCAGTGGTCACCGGGCTAGCGGGGCTGCAACAGATACGCAGTATTTT. Residues: CATSGHRASGAATDTQYF.

The chain combines TRBV9 with TRBJ2-5; 8 bases are a match to TRBD2. CDR3 length: 12 amino acids. V was clipped by 0 bases and J by 10 bases; unmatched bases: 2. CDR1 SGDLS and CDR2 YYNGEE come from the germline V gene. CDR3 coding DNA: TGTGCCAGCAGCGTAGACCGGGGGGGCCAGTACTTC. Translation: CASSVDRGGQYF.

The gene calls are TRBV9 and TRBJ2-1, with TRBD2 matching 7 bases. Trimming took 3 bases from V and 4 from J; bases not matched to a gene: 7. The CDR3 consists of 15 residues. Germline values: CDR1 SGDLS, CDR2 YYNGEE. The CDR3 nucleotides read TGTGCCAGCAGCGCTACTAGCGTTCCTTACAATGAGCAGTTCTTC. It is translated as CASSATSVPYNEQFF.

CDR3 amino acids: CASSLVRTQETQYF. DNA of the CDR3: TGTGCCAGCAGCTTAGTGAGGACACAAGAGACCCAGTACTTC. The chain has TRBV7-2 and TRBJ2-5, with D possibly being TRBD1 (5 bases). This CDR3 has 14 residues. V was trimmed by 1 base and J by 2 bases, leaving 8 bases between them. The V gene's germline CDR1 is SGHTA and CDR2 FQGNSA.

In DNA form, the CDR3 reads TGTGCCAGCTCGTCGATGAGCTACGAGCAGTACTTC. Translated, it gives CASSSMSYEQYF. The gene calls are TRBV18 and TRBJ2-7, with unresolved D. Germline V gene data show CDR1 as KGHSH and CDR2 as LQKENI. Trimming took 6 bases from V and 3 from J, leaving 9 bases between them. This CDR3 has 12 residues.

The chain carries TRBV5-1 and TRBJ2-5; the match to TRBD2 covers 12 bases. The V gene's germline CDR1 is SGHRS and CDR2 YFSETQ. The CDR3 sequence is 15 residues long. V gave up 3 bases and J gave up 5 bases; unmatched junction bases: 5. The CDR3: CASSWTSGKSETQYF. The CDR3 DNA is TGCGCCAGCAGCTGGACTAGCGGGAAGTCGGAGACCCAGTACTTC.

V is TRBV18 and J is TRBJ1-4, with 7 bases identical to TRBD1. Germline V gene data show CDR1 as KGHSH and CDR2 as LQKENI. The J segment lost 7 bases and the V segment lost 5 bases, leaving 10 bases of the junction unmatched. This CDR3 has 15 amino acids. In DNA, the CDR3 is TGTGCCAGCTCATCGCTCCGAGGGGGCCCTGAAAAACTGTTTTTT. Amino acid sequence: CASSSLRGGPEKLFF.

Only one count was recorded for this clone. This chain uses TRBV10-3 with TRBJ2-1; D gene uncertain. V was cut by 8 bases and J by 4 bases, with 12 bases left in between. Germline CDR1 ENHRY, CDR2 SYGVKD. This CDR3 comprises 13 residues. In DNA form, the CDR3 reads TGTGCCATCGCTAGTAGCCTATACAATGAGCAGTTCTTC. This encodes CAIASSLYNEQFF.

V usage is TRBV7-9 and J usage is TRBJ1-2; D perhaps matches TRBD1 (6 bases). The CDR3 sequence is 13 residues long. Germline V CDR1 and CDR2: SEHNR, FQNEAQ (reference sequence). Deletions cut 4 bases from V and 4 bases from J, with 10 bases between. Here the CDR3 reads CASSWRGGYGYTF. In nucleotides, the CDR3 is TGTGCCAGCAGCTGGCGAGGGGGCTATGGCTACACCTTC. The full variable domain, rest sourced from reference TRBV7-9 and TRBJ1-2, is DTGVSQNPRHKITKRGQNVTFRCDPISEHNRLYWYRQTLGQGPEFLTYFQNEAQLEKSRLLSDRFSAERPKGSFSTLEIQRTEQGDSAMYLCASSWRGGYGYTFGSGTRLTVV.

The J gene is TRBJ2-3, the V gene TRBV7-3; 7 bases match TRBD2. V dropped 1 base and J dropped 5; count of bases not matched to a gene: 12. The length of the CDR3 is 17 residues. Germline CDR1 SGHTA, CDR2 FQGTGA. The CDR3 coding sequence is TGTGCCAGCAGCTTAATTCCGTCACGGTCGGGGGGAGATACGCAGTATTTT. Protein sequence: CASSLIPSRSGGDTQYF.

The V gene is TRBV18, the J gene TRBJ2-1; 7 nucleotides align to TRBD1. Trimming at V came to 2 bases and at J to 8 bases, leaving 9 bases not matched to a gene. There are 15 residues in the CDR3. Germline CDR1 reads KGHSH; CDR2 reads LQKENI. CDR3 bases: TGTGCCAGCTCACCAGCCACAGGGGCCGTGGATGAGCAGTTCTTC. Its translation: CASSPATGAVDEQFF. The variable domain in full, completed from reference TRBV18 and TRBJ2-1, reads NAGVMQNPRHLVRRRGQEARLRCSPMKGHSHVYWYRQLPEEGLKFMVYLQKENIIDESGMPKERFSAEFPKEGPSILRIQQVVRGDSAAYFCASSPATGAVDEQFFGPGTRLTVL.

The chain is built from TRBV7-8 and TRBJ2-7, with TRBD1 as a possible D gene (6 bases). Per the germline V gene, CDR1 is SGHVS and CDR2 is FQNEAQ. Deletions cut 5 bases from V and 0 bases from J, with 14 bases between. The length of the CDR3 is 15 residues. CDR3 DNA sequence: TGTGCCAGCAGCCCCAGGGGACACGACTCCTACGAGCAGTACTTC. Translating gives CASSPRGHDSYEQYF.

With regard to this clone: This same CDR3 is encoded by further DNA sequences in the sample. V is TRBV5-1 and J is TRBJ2-7; the match to TRBD1 covers 8 bases. This CDR3 region has 13 residues. The J segment lost 5 bases and the V segment lost 5 bases, leaving 6 bases of the junction unmatched. CDR1 is SGHRS, CDR2 YFSETQ, per germline. The CDR3 sequence is CASRRTGRDEQYF. The CDR3 bases are TGCGCCAGCAGACGGACAGGGCGGGACGAGCAGTACTTC. Looking up the rest from reference TRBV5-1 and TRBJ2-7 gives the full variable domain: KAGVTQTPRYLIKTRGQQVTLSCSPISGHRSVSWYQQTPGQGLQFLFEYFSETQRNKGNFPGRFSGRQFSNSRSEMNVSTLELGDSALYLCASRRTGRDEQYFGPGTRLTVT.

The genes are TRBV24-1 and TRBJ2-3; D is ambiguous. The V gene lost 10 bases and the J gene lost 8 bases, with 12 bases spanning the gap. The V gene's germline CDR1 is KGHDR and CDR2 SFDVKD. The CDR3 length is 11 residues. CDR3 DNA sequence: TGTGCCACGGCTGGAGTTGGTACGCAGTATTTT. Translating gives CATAGVGTQYF.

The chain links TRBV29-1 to TRBJ2-7; TRBD1 aligns across 11 bases. The CDR3 extends over 13 amino acids. V gave up 6 bases and J gave up 4 bases; unmatched junction bases: 5. CDR1 is SQVTM and CDR2 is ANQGSEA in the germline V gene. CDR3 sequence reads: CSVAGQGGYEQYF. CDR3 sequence (DNA): TGCAGCGTAGCGGGACAGGGGGGATACGAGCAGTACTTC.

V and J are TRBV7-9 and TRBJ1-5, with D hard to call. The CDR3 runs 14 residues. Trimming removed 5 bases at V and 4 bases at J, with 12 bases between. The germline gives CDR1 SEHNR, CDR2 FQNEAQ (reference sequence). CDR3 residues: CASSPSFVNQPQHF. In DNA form, the CDR3 reads TGTGCCAGCAGCCCCAGTTTTGTGAATCAGCCCCAGCATTTT.

This clone showed up just once. This chain joins TRBV7-2 and TRBJ2-4, with 7 positions matching TRBD2. This CDR3 is built from 15 residues. Germline V gene lookup returns CDR1 SGHTA and CDR2 FQGNSA. V lost 4 bases and J lost 6; bases outside the gene matches: 9. This CDR3 is CASSSQTAGRNIQYF. The CDR3 bases are TGTGCCAGCAGCTCTCAAACAGCGGGGAGAAACATTCAGTACTTC.

The J gene is TRBJ2-7, the V gene TRBV19, with D possibly being TRBD2 (6 bases). The CDR3 spans 16 residues. Germline loops: CDR1 LNHDA, CDR2 SQIVND (reference sequence). Trimming shortened V by 5 bases and J by 1 base, and 18 bases separated the two germline ends. The CDR3 DNA reads TGTGCCAGTAGTCCCGTAGTAACGGGAGCTTCCTACGAGCAGTACTTC. Protein product: CASSPVVTGASYEQYF.

The chain has TRBV28 and TRBJ1-6, with 11 bases that match TRBD1. CDR1 and CDR2 from the germline V gene are MDHEN and SYDVKM. The CDR3 length is 17 residues. J gave up 9 bases and V 5 bases, and 12 bases lay outside the gene matches. In DNA form, the CDR3 reads TGTGCCAGCAGTACTACCGCCGGGACAGGGGGGCCTTCACCCCTCCACTTT. Its translation is CASSTTAGTGGPSPLHF.

The chain recombines TRBV14 with TRBJ1-2; D gene uncertain. With 4 bases removed from V and 4 bases from J, the gap between germline ends came to 16 bases. The CDR3 is made up of 15 amino acids. Germline assignment: CDR1 SGHDN and CDR2 FVKESK. For the CDR3, the DNA is TGTGCCAGCAGCCGCTCAGGAGGGCAGGTCTATGGCTACACCTTC. It translates to CASSRSGGQVYGYTF.

This clone is a singleton in its sample. This chain joins TRBV11-2 and TRBJ1-4; D is undetermined. This CDR3 is 15 amino acids long. Trimming shortened V by 1 base and J by 7 bases, and 13 bases separated the two germline ends. Germline V CDR1 and CDR2: SGHAT, FQNNGV. As DNA, the CDR3 is TGTGCCAGCAGCTTAGCGGCGGGTCGAGTTGAAAAACTGTTTTTT. Translating gives CASSLAAGRVEKLFF. The variable domain in full, with the rest retrieved from reference TRBV11-2 and TRBJ1-4, is EAGVAQSPRYKIIEKRQSVAFWCNPISGHATLYWYQQILGQGPKLLIQFQNNGVVDDSQLPKDRFSAERLKGVDSTLKIQPAKLEDSAVYLCASSLAAGRVEKLFFGSGTQLSVL.

This clone was picked up a small number of times. The CDR3 is CASSYKHYNEQFF. The CDR3 DNA reads TGTGCCAGCAGTTACAAACACTACAATGAGCAGTTCTTC. The chain carries TRBV6-2 or TRBV6-3 and TRBJ2-1; D unresolved. This CDR3 has 13 residues. Germline assignment: CDR1 MNHEY and CDR2 SVGEGT. Trimming cost V 2 bases and J 3 bases, with 5 bases left between them.